This T cell receptor (beta chain) was captured by sequencing in a study of beta chain features in type 1 diabetes. The study's findings and limits: For Type 1 diabetes patients, all four CD4+ subsets carried TCRB CDR3s that were moderately but significantly shorter. TCRB repertoires of naive, central memory and Treg cells appeared more similar among patients than among healthy donors.

Expressed TCRB transcripts were sequenced because the isolated RNA had all been reverse transcribed beforehand. Mean read depth for naive, central memory and regulatory T cell samples was some 3.8 million reads. This table comes from immunoSEQ multiplex PCR, and its TCRdb copy is limited to in-frame clones, with some not included. The repertoire has 330,000 or so clones, around 13% of them found once; the top ten carry 0.0085% to 0.012%. The germline V gene encodes CDR1 SGHNT and CDR2 YYREEE (reference sequence). This CDR3 has 13 amino acids. Trimming took 3 bases from V and 2 from J, leaving 8 bases between them. This clone was counted only a few times. The antigen is unknown. Averaging about 120 mL, one heparinised blood draw was given by each donor. By way of CD45RO/CCR7/CD25/CD127/CD95/CD27, the CD4+ regulatory, stem cell-like memory, central memory and naive cells were sorted.

This TCR came from a woman aged 18-35 years with type 1 diabetes. Specimen: naive CD4+ T cells from blood. The rearrangement links TRBV5-4 to TRBJ2-5, with D tentatively TRBD2 (6 bases). The CDR3 bases are TGTGCCAGCAGCTGGGGGGATCAAGAGACCCAGTACTTC. It is translated as CASSWGDQETQYF.